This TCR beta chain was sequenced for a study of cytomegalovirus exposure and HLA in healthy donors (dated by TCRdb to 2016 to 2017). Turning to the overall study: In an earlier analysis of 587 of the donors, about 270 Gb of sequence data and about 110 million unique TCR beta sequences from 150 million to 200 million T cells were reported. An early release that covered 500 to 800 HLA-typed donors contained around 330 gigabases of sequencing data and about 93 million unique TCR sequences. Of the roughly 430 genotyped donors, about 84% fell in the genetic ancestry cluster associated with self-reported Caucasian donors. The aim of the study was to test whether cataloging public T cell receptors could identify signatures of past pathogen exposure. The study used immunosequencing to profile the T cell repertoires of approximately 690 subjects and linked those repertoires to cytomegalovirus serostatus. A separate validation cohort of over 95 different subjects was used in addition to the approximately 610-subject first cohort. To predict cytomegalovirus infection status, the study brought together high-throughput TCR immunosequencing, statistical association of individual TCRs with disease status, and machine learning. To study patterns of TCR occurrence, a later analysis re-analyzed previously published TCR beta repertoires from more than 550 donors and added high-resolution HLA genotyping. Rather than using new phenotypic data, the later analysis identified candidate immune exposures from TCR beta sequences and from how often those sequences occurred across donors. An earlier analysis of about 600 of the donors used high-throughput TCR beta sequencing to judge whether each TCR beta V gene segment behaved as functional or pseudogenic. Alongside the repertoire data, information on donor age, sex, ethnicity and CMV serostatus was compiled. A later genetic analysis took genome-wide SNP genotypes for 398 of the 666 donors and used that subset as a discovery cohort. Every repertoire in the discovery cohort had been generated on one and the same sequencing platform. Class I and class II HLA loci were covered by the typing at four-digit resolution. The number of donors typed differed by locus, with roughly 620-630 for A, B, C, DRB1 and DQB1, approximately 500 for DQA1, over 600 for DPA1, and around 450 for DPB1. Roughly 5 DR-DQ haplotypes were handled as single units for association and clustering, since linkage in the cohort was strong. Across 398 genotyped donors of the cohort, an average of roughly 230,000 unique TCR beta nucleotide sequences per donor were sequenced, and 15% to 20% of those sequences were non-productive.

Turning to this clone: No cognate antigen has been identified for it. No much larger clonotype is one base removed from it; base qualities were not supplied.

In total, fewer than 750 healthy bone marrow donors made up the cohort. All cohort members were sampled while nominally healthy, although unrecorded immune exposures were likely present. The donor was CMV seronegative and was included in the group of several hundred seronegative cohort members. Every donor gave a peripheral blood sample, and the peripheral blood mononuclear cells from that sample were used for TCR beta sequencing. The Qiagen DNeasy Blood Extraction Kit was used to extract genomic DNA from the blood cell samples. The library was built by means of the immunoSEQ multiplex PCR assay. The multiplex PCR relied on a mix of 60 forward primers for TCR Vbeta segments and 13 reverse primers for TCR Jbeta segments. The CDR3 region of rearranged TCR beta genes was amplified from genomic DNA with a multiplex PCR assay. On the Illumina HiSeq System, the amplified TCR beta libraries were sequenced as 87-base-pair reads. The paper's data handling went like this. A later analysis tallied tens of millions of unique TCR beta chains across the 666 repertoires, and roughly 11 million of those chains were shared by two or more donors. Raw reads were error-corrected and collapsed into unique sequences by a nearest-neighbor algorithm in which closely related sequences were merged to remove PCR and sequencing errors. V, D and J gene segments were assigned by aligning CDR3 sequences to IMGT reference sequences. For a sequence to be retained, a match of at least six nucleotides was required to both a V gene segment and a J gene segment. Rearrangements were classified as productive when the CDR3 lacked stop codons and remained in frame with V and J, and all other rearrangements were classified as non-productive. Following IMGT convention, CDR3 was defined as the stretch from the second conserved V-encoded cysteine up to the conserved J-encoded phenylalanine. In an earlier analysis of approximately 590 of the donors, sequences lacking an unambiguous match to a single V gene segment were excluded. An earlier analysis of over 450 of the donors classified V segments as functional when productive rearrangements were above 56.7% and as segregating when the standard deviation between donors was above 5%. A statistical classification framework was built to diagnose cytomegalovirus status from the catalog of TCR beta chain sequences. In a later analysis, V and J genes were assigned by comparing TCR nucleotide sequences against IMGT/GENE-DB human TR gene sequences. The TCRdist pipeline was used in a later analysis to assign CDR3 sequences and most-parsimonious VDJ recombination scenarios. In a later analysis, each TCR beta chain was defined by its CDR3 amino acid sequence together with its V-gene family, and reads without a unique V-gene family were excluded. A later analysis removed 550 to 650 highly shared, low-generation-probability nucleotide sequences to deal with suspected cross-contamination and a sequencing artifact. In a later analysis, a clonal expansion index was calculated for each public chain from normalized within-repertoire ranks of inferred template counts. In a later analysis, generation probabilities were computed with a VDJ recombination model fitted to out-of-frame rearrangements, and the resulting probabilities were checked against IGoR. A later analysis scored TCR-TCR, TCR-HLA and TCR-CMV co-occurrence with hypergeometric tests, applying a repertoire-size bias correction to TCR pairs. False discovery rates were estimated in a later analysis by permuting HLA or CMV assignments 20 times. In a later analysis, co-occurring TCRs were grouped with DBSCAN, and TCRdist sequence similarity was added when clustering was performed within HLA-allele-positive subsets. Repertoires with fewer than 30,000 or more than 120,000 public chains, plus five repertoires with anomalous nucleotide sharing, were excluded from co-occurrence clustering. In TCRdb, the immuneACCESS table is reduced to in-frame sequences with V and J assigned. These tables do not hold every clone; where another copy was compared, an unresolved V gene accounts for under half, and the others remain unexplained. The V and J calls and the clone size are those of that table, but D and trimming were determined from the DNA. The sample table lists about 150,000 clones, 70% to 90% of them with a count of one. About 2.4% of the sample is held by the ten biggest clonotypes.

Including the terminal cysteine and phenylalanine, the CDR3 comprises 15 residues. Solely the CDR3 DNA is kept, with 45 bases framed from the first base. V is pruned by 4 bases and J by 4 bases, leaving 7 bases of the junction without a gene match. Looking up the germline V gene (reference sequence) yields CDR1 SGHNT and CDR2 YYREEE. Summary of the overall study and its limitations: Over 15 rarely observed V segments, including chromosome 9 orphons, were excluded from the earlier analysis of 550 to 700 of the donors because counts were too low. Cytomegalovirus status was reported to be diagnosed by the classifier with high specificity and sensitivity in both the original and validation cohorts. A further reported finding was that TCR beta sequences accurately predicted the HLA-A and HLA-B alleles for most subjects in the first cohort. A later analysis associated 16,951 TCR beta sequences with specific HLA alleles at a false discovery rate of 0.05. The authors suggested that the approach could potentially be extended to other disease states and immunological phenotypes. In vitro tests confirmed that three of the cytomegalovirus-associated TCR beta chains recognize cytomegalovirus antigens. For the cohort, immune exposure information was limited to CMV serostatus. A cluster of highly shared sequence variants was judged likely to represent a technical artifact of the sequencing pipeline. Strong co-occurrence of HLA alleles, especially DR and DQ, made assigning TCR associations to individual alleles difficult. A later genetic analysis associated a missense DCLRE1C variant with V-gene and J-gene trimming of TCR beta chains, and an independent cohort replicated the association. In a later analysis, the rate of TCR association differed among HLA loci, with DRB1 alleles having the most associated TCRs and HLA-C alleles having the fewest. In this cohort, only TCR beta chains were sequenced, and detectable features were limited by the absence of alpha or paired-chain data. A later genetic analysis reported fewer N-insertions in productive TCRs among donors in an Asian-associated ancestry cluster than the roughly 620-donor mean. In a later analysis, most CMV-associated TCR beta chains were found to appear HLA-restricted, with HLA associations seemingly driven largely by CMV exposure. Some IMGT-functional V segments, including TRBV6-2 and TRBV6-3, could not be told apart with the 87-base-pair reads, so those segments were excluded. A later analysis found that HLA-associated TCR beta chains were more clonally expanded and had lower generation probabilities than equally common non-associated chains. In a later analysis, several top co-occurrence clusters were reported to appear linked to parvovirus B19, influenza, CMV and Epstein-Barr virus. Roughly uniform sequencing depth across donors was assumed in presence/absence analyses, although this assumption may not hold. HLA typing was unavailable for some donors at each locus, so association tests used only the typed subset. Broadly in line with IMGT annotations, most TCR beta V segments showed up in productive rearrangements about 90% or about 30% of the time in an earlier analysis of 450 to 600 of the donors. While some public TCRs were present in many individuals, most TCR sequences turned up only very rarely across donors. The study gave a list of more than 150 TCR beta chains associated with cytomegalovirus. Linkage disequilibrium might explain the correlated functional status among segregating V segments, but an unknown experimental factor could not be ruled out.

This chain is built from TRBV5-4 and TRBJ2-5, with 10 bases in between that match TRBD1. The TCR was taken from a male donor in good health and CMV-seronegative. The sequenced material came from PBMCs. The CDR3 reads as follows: CASSARDRGGETQYF. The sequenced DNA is TGTGCCAGCAGCGCTAGGGACAGGGGAGGAGAGACCCAGTACTTC.